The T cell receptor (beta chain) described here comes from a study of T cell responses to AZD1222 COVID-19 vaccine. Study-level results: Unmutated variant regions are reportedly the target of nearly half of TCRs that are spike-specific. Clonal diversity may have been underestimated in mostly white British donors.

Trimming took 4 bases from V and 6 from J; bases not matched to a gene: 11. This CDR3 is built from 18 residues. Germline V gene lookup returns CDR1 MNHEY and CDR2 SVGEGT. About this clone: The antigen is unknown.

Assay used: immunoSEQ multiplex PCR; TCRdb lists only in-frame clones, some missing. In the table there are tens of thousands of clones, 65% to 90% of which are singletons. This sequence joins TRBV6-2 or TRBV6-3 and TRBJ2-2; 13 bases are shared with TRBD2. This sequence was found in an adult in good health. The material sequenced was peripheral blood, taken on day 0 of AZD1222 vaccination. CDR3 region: CASSSFWTSGSLAGELFF. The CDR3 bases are TGTGCCAGCAGTTCCTTCTGGACTAGCGGGAGTTTAGCCGGGGAGCTGTTTTTT.